Each of the 6 T cell receptor beta chains below was sequenced from the same sample in a study of T cell responses to AZD1222 COVID-19 vaccine. Clones were read by immunoSEQ multiplex PCR, and TCRdb kept only the in-frame ones, dropping some. The sample records about 180,000 clones, about nine tenths being singletons. This material consisted of peripheral blood, taken on day 0 of AZD1222 vaccination. All receptors come from an adult in good health.

The rearrangement uses TRBV28 and TRBJ2-4; no reliable D call. Germline V gene lookup returns CDR1 MDHEN and CDR2 SYDVKM. The CDR3 is 11 amino acids. The V end was cut by 4 bases, the J end by 9 bases, with 7 bases between. The CDR3 region has the DNA TGTGCCAGCAGTTATACCGGCATTCAGTACTTC. Translated, it gives CASSYTGIQYF.

V is TRBV10-3 and J is TRBJ1-1; possible D gene TRBD1, 5 bases. The CDR3 has 12 residues. CDR1 and CDR2 from the germline V gene are ENHRY and SYGVKD. V gave up 5 bases and J gave up 5 bases, with 9 bases separating them. Written as DNA, the CDR3 is TGTGCCATCAGTACCAGGGAAACTGAAGCTTTCTTT. This translates into CAISTRETEAFF.

The V and J genes are TRBV12-3 or TRBV12-4 and TRBJ1-2; TRBD1 might be the D (5 bases). This CDR3 comprises 11 residues. Trimming removed 4 bases at V and 7 bases at J, with 7 bases between. CDR3 region: CASSSRGGYTF. The CDR3 region has the DNA TGTGCCAGCAGTTCAAGGGGTGGCTACACCTTC.

This clone was seen a few times. The rearrangement uses TRBV24-1 and TRBJ1-2; D remains ambiguous. Germline CDR1 and CDR2: KGHDR and SFDVKD. Trimming took off 0 bases at V and 8 bases at J, with 12 bases between the two ends. The CDR3 sequence is 14 residues long. CDR3 sequence reads: CATSDLDAISGYTF. In nucleotides, the CDR3 is TGTGCCACCAGTGATTTGGACGCAATCTCGGGCTACACCTTC.

The J gene is TRBJ1-2, the V gene TRBV3-1 (or the pseudogene TRBV3-2); D perhaps matches TRBD1 (6 bases). Deletions cut 3 bases from V and 2 bases from J, with 10 bases between. Per the germline V gene, CDR1 is LGHDT and CDR2 is YNNKEL (reference sequence). This CDR3 spans 14 amino acids. This chain's CDR3 is CASSHGQRNYGYTF. CDR3 bases: TGTGCCAGCAGCCATGGACAGAGGAACTATGGCTACACCTTC.

The CDR3 nucleotides are TGTGCCAGCAGTGAGGGACAGGGAATCTATGGCTACACCTTC. Translated, it gives CASSEGQGIYGYTF. The V call is TRBV2, the J call TRBJ1-2, with TRBD1 matching 9 bases. V was clipped by 3 bases and J by 4 bases; unmatched bases: 3. CDR3 length equals 14 residues. The V gene's germline CDR1 is SNHLY and CDR2 FYNNEI.